This TCR beta chain was identified during a study of early T cells in non-severe SARS-CoV-2 infection. The wider study: The study sequenced bulk RNA from unsorted whole blood, with chains unpaired. Notes on the study in general: Anti-spike CD8 responses were favored in VDJdb matching, and private and CD4 specificities were missed.

J gave up 8 bases and V 5 bases, and 5 bases lay outside the gene matches. The CDR3 is 15 amino acids. Germline lookup yields CDR1 SGHNT and CDR2 YENEEA. Many counts were recorded for this clonotype. Antigen unknown. The protocol attached unique molecular identifiers to individual cDNA molecules. Each CDR3 protein is one row after TCRdb ran MiXCR on the 5' RACE reads. The repertoire holds tens of thousands of distinct CDR3 sequences, with 8% to 11% as singletons. The chain combines TRBV11-3 with TRBJ2-1; 14 bases fit TRBD2. The source is an adult who was a healthcare worker with PCR-confirmed SARS-CoV-2 infection or an uninfected control (not recorded which). The sequenced sample was whole blood. The CDR3 region has the DNA TGTGCCAGCAGCCTACGGACTAGCGGGAGGTATGAGCAGTTCTTC. This gives the protein CASSLRTSGRYEQFF.